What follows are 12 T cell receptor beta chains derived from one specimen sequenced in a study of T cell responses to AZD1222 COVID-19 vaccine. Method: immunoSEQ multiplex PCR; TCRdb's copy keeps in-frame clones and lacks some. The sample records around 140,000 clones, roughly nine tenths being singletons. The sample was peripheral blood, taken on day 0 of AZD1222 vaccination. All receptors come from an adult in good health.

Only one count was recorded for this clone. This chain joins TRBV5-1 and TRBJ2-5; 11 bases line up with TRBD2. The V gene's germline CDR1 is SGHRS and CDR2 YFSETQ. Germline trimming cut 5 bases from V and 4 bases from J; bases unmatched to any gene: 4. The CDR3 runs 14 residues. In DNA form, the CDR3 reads TGCGCCAGCAGTCCCGGGACTAGCGGAGAGACCCAGTACTTC. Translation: CASSPGTSGETQYF.

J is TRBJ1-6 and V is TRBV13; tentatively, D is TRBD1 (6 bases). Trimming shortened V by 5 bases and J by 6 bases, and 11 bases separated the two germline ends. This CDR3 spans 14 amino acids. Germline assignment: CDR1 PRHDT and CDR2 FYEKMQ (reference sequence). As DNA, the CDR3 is TGTGCCAGCAGCCGTGACAGGAGTAATTCACCCCTCCACTTT. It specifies CASSRDRSNSPLHF. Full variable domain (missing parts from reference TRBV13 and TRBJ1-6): AAGVIQSPRHLIKEKRETATLKCYPIPRHDTVYWYQQGPGQDPQFLISFYEKMQSDKGSIPDRFSAQQFSDYHSELNMSSLELGDSALYFCASSRDRSNSPLHFGNGTRLTVT.

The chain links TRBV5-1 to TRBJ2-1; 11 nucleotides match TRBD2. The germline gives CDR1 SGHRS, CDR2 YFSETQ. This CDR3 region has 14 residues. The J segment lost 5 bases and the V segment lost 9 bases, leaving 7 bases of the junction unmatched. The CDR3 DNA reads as TGCGCCACCCAACTAGCGGGGGCACACAATGAGCAGTTCTTC. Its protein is CATQLAGAHNEQFF.

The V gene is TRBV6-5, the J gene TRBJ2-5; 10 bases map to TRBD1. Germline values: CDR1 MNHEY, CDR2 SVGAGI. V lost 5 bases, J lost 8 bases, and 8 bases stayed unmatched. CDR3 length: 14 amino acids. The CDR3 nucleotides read TGTGCCAGCAGTCAGACAGGGGGCTGGCATACCCAGTACTTC. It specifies CASSQTGGWHTQYF.

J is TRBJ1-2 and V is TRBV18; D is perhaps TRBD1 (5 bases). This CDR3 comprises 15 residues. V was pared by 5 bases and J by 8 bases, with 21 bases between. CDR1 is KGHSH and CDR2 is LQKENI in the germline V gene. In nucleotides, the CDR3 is TGTGCCAGCTCATCCTTAGAGGGACCTATAGAAGGCTACACCTTC. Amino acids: CASSSLEGPIEGYTF.

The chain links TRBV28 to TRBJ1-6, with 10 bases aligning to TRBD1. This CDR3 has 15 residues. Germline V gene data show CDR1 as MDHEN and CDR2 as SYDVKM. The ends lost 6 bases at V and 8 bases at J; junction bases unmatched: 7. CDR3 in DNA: TGTGCCAGCAGCGACCCCGGGACAGGGGATTCACCCCTCCACTTT. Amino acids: CASSDPGTGDSPLHF.

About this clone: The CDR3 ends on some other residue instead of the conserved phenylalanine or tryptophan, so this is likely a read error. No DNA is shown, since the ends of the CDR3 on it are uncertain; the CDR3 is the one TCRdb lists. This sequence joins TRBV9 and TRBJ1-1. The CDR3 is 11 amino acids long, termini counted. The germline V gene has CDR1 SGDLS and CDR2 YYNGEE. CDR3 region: CASSVGGRERL.

Here the CDR3 DNA reads TGTGCCAGCAGTTTTGATCCGAACTATGGCTACACCTTC. This gives the protein CASSFDPNYGYTF. This chain connects TRBV6-5 to TRBJ1-2, with no clear D. The ends were cut back, 4 bases at V and 2 bases at J, with 8 bases in the middle. CDR1 is MNHEY, CDR2 SVGAGI, per germline. The CDR3 has 13 residues.

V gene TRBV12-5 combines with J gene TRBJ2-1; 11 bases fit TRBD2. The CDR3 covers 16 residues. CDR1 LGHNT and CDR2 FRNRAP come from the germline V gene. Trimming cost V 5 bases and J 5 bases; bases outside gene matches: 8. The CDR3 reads CASGIVLAGGNNEQFF. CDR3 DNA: TGTGCTAGTGGTATAGTCCTAGCGGGAGGCAACAATGAGCAGTTCTTC.

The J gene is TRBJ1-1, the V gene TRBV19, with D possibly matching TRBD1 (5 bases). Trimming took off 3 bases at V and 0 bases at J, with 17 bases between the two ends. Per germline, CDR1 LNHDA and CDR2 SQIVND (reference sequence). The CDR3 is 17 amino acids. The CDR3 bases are TGTGCCAGTAGTATTAACTTTCGGGGCAGGTTGAACACTGAAGCTTTCTTT. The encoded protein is CASSINFRGRLNTEAFF.

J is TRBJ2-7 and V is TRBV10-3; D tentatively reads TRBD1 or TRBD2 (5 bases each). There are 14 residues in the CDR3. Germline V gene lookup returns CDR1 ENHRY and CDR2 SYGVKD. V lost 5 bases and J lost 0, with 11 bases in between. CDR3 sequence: CAISPGTNSYEQYF. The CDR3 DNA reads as TGTGCCATCAGTCCCGGGACCAACTCCTACGAGCAGTACTTC.

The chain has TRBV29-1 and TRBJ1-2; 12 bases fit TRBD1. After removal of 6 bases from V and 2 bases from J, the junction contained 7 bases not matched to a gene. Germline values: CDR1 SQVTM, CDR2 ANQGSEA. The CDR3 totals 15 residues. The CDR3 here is CSVGPGQGANYGYTF. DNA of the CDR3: TGCAGCGTAGGGCCGGGACAGGGGGCAAACTATGGCTACACCTTC.